A selection of T cell receptor beta chains follows, all from one sample in a study of T cell changes during pregnancy in multiple sclerosis. Libraries were prepared by immunoSEQ multiplex PCR; TCRdb keeps only in-frame clonotypes and omits some of them. The sample lists about 46,000 clones, 90% to 95% occurring once. The source material was CD8+ T cells from peripheral blood mononuclear cells, sampled in the first trimester of pregnancy. These receptors all stem from a female donor with multiple sclerosis, enrolled in a pregnancy study. Each CDR3 is given with its conserved first and last residue.

>TRBJ2-4|TRBV28
CASSFPTQQGMDIQYF
>TRBJ2-4|TRBV2
CAAMDSENIQYF
>TRBJ1-6|TRBV25-1
CASMFGSSYNSPLHF
>TRBJ1-2|TRBV4-3
CASSQDGQGVYGYTF
>TRBJ2-3|TRBV4-2
CASSQETSGSPTDTQYF
>TRBJ1-4|TRBV19
CASTSPIGANEKLFF
>TRBJ1-1|TRBV7-6
CASSLAAGQGADTEAFF
>TRBJ2-7|TRBV7-9
CASSSPMGGLAHEQYF
>TRBJ1-5|TRBV7-2
CASSLGIYGNNQPQHF
>TRBJ2-1|TRBV30
CAYKKDSYNEQFF
>TRBJ1-5|TRBV28
CATVSGNNQPQHF
>TRBJ2-6|TRBV28
CASSLWGQGQPAGANVLTF
>TRBJ2-7|TRBV7-6
CASSQSTGGRIMGEQYF
>TRBJ2-5|TRBV7-9
CASRAGSRGEETQYF
>TRBJ2-7|TRBV30
CAQRPSYEQYF
>TRBJ1-1|TRBV25-1
CASSEGQGLGTEAFF
>TRBJ1-2|TRBV11-2
CASSTGQGAIGYGYTF
>TRBJ1-2|TRBV27
CASSLGTGVRWGYTF
>TRBJ1-1|TRBV4-1
CASSHRVVNTEAFF